This T cell receptor (beta chain) stems from a study of T cell responses to AZD1222 COVID-19 vaccine. J gave up 4 bases and V 3 bases, and 8 bases lay outside the gene matches. The CDR3 is 15 amino acids. CDR1 and CDR2 (germline): SGHTA, FQGNSA. Overall study results and limits: Unmutated variant regions are reportedly the target of nearly half of TCRs that are spike-specific. Baseline testing showed seropositivity in only six or seven AZD1222 recipients. Repertoire sampling was restricted to post-peak T cell response timepoints. The donors showed a predominance of white British ancestry and of females, with possible underestimation of clonal diversity.

As to this clone: The antigen is not known.

Data came from immunoSEQ multiplex PCR; TCRdb stores just in-frame clones and leaves some out. The sample carries under 200,000 clones, 90% to 95% recorded once. The J gene is TRBJ2-5, the V gene TRBV7-2; 7 positions agree with TRBD2. Sample: peripheral blood, taken on day 0 of MenACWY control vaccination. The TCR sequence derives from an adult in good health. Written as DNA, the CDR3 is TGTGCCAGCAGCTTTACTAGCGTCATGTCAGAGACCCAGTACTTC. Translated, it gives CASSFTSVMSETQYF.